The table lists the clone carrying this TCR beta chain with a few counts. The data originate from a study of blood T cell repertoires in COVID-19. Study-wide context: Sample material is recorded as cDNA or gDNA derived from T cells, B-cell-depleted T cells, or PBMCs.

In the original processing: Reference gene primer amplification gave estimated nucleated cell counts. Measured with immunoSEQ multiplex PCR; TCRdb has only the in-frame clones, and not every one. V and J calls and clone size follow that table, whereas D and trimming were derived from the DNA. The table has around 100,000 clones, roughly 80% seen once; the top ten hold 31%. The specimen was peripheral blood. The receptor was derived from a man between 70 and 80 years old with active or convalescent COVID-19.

The CDR3 DNA follows: TGTGCCAGCAGGCCACAGGGAAACAATCAGCCCCAGCATTTT. Protein sequence: CASRPQGNNQPQHF. The rearrangement links TRBV28 to TRBJ1-5, with D possibly TRBD1 on 6 matching bases. V dropped 6 bases and J dropped 3 bases, with 12 bases sitting between them. The germline V gene encodes CDR1 MDHEN and CDR2 SYDVKM. The CDR3 covers 14 residues.